This T cell receptor beta chain was retrieved from a study of shared clonotypes between healthy human individuals. Findings and caveats of the study: Donor clonotype sharing was expected to depend on sequencing depth.

Negatively enriched CD4+ T cells were divided by CD45RA into naive and memory. A note on this clone: As yet, its antigen is unknown.

Execution of the assay was at deep level. Method: immunoSEQ multiplex PCR; TCRdb's copy keeps in-frame clones and lacks some. Of 1.6 million or so clones listed, roughly 96% are singletons. The TCR was taken from a young man in good health. Sequencing used naive CD4+ T cells sorted from blood. Stated subset: CD45RA+ positively selected.

CDR3 protein: CASSPPEVAEKLFF. In DNA, the CDR3 is TGTGCCAGCAGCCCCCCCGAGGTGGCTGAAAAACTGTTTTTT. The chain employs TRBV11-2 and TRBJ1-4; D is unclear. The CDR3 runs 14 residues. V lost 5 bases, J lost 7 bases, and 14 bases lay in between. CDR1 is SGHAT, CDR2 FQNNGV, per germline.